Listed below are T cell receptor beta chains from one sample, sequenced in a study of identical twins. TCRdb itself ran the 5' RACE reads through MiXCR, one entry per CDR3 protein. The data show 450,000 to 650,000 distinct CDR3 sequences, 9.5% to 10% seen once. These same records also appear under a second study, on yellow fever vaccine responses in identical twins.

The sequenced material came from PBMCs. Source of these receptors: a woman aged 18-29 years in good health. CDR3s include the opening cysteine and the closing phenylalanine or tryptophan. A D gene is named only where the DNA matches it firmly. A clone size is listed for some rows: how often the clone was seen (once, few, many), or a class if it is expanded.

d_call,v_call,j_call,clone_size,cdr3_length,cdr3_aa,cdr3_nt
-,TRBV30,TRBJ2-5,-,13,CAWGSGGLETQYF,TGTGCCTGGGGCTCCGGGGGGCTAGAGACCCAGTACTTC
-,TRBV28,TRBJ2-1,many,14,CASSLSTGYNEQFF,TGTGCCAGCAGTTTATCTACTGGATACAATGAGCAGTTCTTC
-,TRBV6-2/TRBV6-3,TRBJ2-7,many,12,CASSRDIYEQYF,TGTGCCAGCAGCCGGGACATCTACGAGCAGTACTTC
TRBD2,TRBV11-2,TRBJ2-5,-,18,CASRSLSARTSGQETQYF,TGTGCCAGCAGATCACTATCGGCCCGGACTAGCGGACAAGAGACCCAGTACTTC
-,TRBV3-1,TRBJ1-1,few,14,CASSQVGRNTEAFF,TGTGCCAGCAGCCAAGTAGGTCGGAACACTGAAGCTTTCTTT
-,TRBV24-1,TRBJ2-6,-,16,CATSDSEPSGANVLTF,TGTGCCACCAGTGATTCTGAGCCCTCTGGGGCCAACGTCCTGACTTTC
-,TRBV6-2/TRBV6-3,TRBJ2-4,few,12,CASSPLGNIQYF,TGTGCCAGCAGTCCCTTGGGGAACATTCAGTACTTC
TRBD1,TRBV6-2/TRBV6-3,TRBJ2-5,few,14,CASSYGTAQETQYF,TGTGCCAGCAGTTACGGGACAGCTCAAGAGACCCAGTACTTC
TRBD1,TRBV5-1,TRBJ2-1,-,14,CASSQKTGRNEQFF,TGCGCCAGCAGCCAGAAGACAGGGCGCAATGAGCAGTTCTTC
-,TRBV6-2/TRBV6-3,TRBJ1-5,many,15,CASSPGGRTDQPQHF,TGTGCCAGCAGTCCTGGCGGGCGTACGGATCAGCCACAGCATTTT
TRBD1,TRBV15,TRBJ2-2,few,15,CATSLRQGPTGELFF,TGTGCCACCAGCCTACGACAGGGACCCACCGGGGAGCTGTTTTTT
-,TRBV28,TRBJ1-2,many,14,CASRPREQNYGYTF,TGTGCCAGCCGTCCCAGGGAACAGAACTATGGCTACACCTTC
-,TRBV20-1,TRBJ1-5,few,11,CSARGNQPQHF,TGCAGTGCTAGAGGTAATCAGCCCCAGCATTTT
-,TRBV2,TRBJ2-7,-,19,CTSSLGSGFGLGFSHEQYF,TGTACCAGCAGTTTAGGGAGTGGTTTTGGGTTGGGATTTTCCCACGAGCAGTACTTC
TRBD2,TRBV12-3/TRBV12-4,TRBJ2-4,few,12,CASSGLAGTQYF,TGTGCCAGCAGTGGACTAGCGGGGACTCAGTACTTC
-,TRBV4-3,TRBJ2-3,many,14,CASSRDSLTDTQYF,TGCGCCAGCAGCAGGGACTCACTCACAGATACGCAGTATTTT
-,TRBV24-1,TRBJ2-3,few,15,CATSDSRGYTDTQYF,TGTGCCACCAGTGATTCAAGGGGGTACACAGATACGCAGTATTTT
TRBD2,TRBV2,TRBJ2-4,-,14,CASTASGTKNIQYF,TGTGCCAGCACGGCTAGCGGGACCAAAAACATTCAGTACTTC
TRBD1,TRBV20-1,TRBJ2-2,many,15,CSATRQGRNTGELFF,TGCAGTGCTACTCGACAGGGGCGGAACACCGGGGAGCTGTTTTTT
-,TRBV11-2,TRBJ2-5,-,14,CASSRQGTGETQYF,TGTGCCAGCAGCCGTCAGGGGACGGGGGAGACCCAGTACTTC
-,TRBV20-1,TRBJ1-1,few,17,CSARPPVGAGVGTEAFF,TGCAGTGCTAGACCCCCGGTGGGGGCGGGGGTTGGCACTGAAGCTTTCTTT
-,TRBV29-1,TRBJ1-2,many,15,CSVEDEAGLGYGYTF,TGCAGCGTTGAAGACGAAGCAGGGCTGGGTTATGGCTACACCTTC
TRBD2,TRBV14,TRBJ2-3,-,17,CASSQGLAGMVTDTQYF,TGTGCCAGCAGCCAAGGACTAGCGGGGATGGTCACAGATACGCAGTATTTT